This T cell receptor (beta chain) is from a study of shared clonotypes between healthy human individuals. Each sorted subset replicate got 200 ng genomic DNA, roughly 27,000 genomes. Method: immunoSEQ multiplex PCR; TCRdb's copy keeps in-frame clones and lacks some. The sample contains approximately 2,300,000 clones, less than 95% of which appear only once. Investigators divided CD4+ cells into CD45RA+ naive and CD45RA-negative memory subsets. The clonotype comes from a man younger than 35 in good health. Some clones in this sample may be carry-over from other donors' samples. The sample consisted of naive CD4+ T cells from PBMCs. Subset here: CD45RA+ positively selected.

The CDR3 bases are TGTGCCAGCTCTAAAACGGAACAAGTGAGGGGCAATCAGCCCCAGCATTTT. Translation gives CASSKTEQVRGNQPQHF. This chain joins TRBV18 and TRBJ1-5; D ambiguous. V was trimmed by 6 bases and J by 2 bases, leaving 20 bases between them. The CDR3 has 17 amino acids. Germline lookup yields CDR1 KGHSH and CDR2 LQKENI.